The 12 T cell receptor beta chains presented below share a single source sample, sequenced in a study of cytomegalovirus exposure and HLA in healthy donors. The study ran its PCR with 60 Vbeta and 13 Jbeta primers. The method was immunoSEQ multiplex PCR; TCRdb's version includes in-frame clones alone and lacks a portion of them. The sample lists roughly 180,000 clones, over 60% occurring once. Input material: PBMCs. The source is a female donor in good health and CMV-seronegative.

The chain joins TRBV2 to TRBJ1-2, with TRBD1 matching 8 bases. This CDR3 is 15 amino acids long. V lost 7 bases to trimming and J lost 8 bases; unmatched junction nucleotides: 15. Germline CDR1 is SNHLY and CDR2 is FYNNEI. The CDR3 sequence is CASNGLRGRRRGYTF. DNA for the CDR3: TGTGCCAGCAATGGCCTCAGGGGGCGGAGGAGGGGCTACACCTTC.

The chain employs TRBV11-1 and TRBJ1-1, with D possibly matching TRBD1 (5 bases). Germline assignment: CDR1 SGHAT and CDR2 FQDESV (reference sequence). CDR3 length: 13 residues. Deletions cut 3 bases from V and 11 bases from J, with 16 bases between. CDR3 residues: CASSFRDFASAFF. CDR3 bases: TGTGCCAGCAGCTTCCGGGACTTCGCGAGCGCTTTCTTT.

This sequence joins TRBV11-2 and TRBJ2-5; D uncertain. Trimming took 5 bases from V and 0 from J, leaving 16 bases between them. Germline assignment: CDR1 SGHAT and CDR2 FQNNGV. This CDR3 region has 16 residues. CDR3 residues: CASSPWRLENQETQYF. Written as DNA, the CDR3 is TGTGCCAGCAGCCCCTGGCGGTTAGAAAACCAAGAGACCCAGTACTTC.

Regarding this clone: At one boundary the junction diverges from the germline segment, which might be a read error. This chain connects TRBV6-6 to TRBJ2-6, with D possibly matching TRBD2 (6 bases). Per the germline V gene, CDR1 is MNHNY and CDR2 is SVGAGI (reference sequence). CDR3 length equals 15 residues. Here the CDR3 reads CASEGRDSGANGLTF. As DNA, the CDR3 is TGTGCCAGCGAGGGCAGGGACTCTGGGGCCAACGGCCTGACTTTC.

J is TRBJ1-1 and V is TRBV25-1, with D hard to call. This CDR3 region has 12 residues. Germline loops: CDR1 MGHDK, CDR2 SYGVNS. Between the trimmed V and J ends, which lost 7 bases and 12 bases, there was a span of 18 bases. CDR3 in DNA: TGTGCCAGCACCCTCGGGCCTTCGGGGACTTTCTTT. Its protein product is CASTLGPSGTFF.

The chain carries TRBV19 and TRBJ2-5; no definite D call. V lost 6 bases and J lost 3, with 11 bases in between. This CDR3 contains 13 residues. Per the germline V gene, CDR1 is LNHDA and CDR2 is SQIVND (reference sequence). CDR3 nucleotides: TGTGCCAGTAGCCGAGGTCCTGAAGAGACCCAGTACTTC. Translated: CASSRGPEETQYF.

V gene TRBV10-3 combines with J gene TRBJ1-1; tentatively, D is TRBD1 (6 bases). The CDR3 is 13 amino acids. Germline CDR1 reads ENHRY; CDR2 reads SYGVKD. Trimming stripped 8 bases from V and 2 bases from J, with 12 bases between. CDR3 protein: CAIWTVGNTEAFF. CDR3 sequence (DNA): TGTGCCATCTGGACAGTAGGAAACACTGAAGCTTTCTTT.

CDR3 coding DNA: TGTGCCAGCAGCAGGGGGACAGGGAAGGGAGAGACCCAGTACTTC. This gives the protein CASSRGTGKGETQYF. V is TRBV7-2 and J is TRBJ2-5, with 9 bases aligning to TRBD1. Germline trimming cut 5 bases from V and 4 bases from J; bases unmatched to any gene: 8. This CDR3 comprises 15 residues. The germline V gene encodes CDR1 SGHTA and CDR2 FQGNSA.

V and J are TRBV13 and TRBJ2-3; 13 bases fit TRBD2. Germline lookup yields CDR1 PRHDT and CDR2 FYEKMQ (reference sequence). J was trimmed by 5 bases and V by 9 bases; bases with no gene match: 20. This CDR3 is 19 amino acids long. CDR3 in amino acids: CARTCPGTSGVPSGDTQYF. The CDR3 DNA follows: TGTGCCAGAACCTGCCCCGGGACTAGCGGGGTCCCGAGTGGAGATACGCAGTATTTT.

The chain carries TRBV7-8 and TRBJ2-5; 7 bases agree with TRBD2. The CDR3 runs to 17 residues. Unmatched junction bases numbered 13, after V lost 4 bases and J lost 2 bases. Germline V CDR1 and CDR2: SGHVS, FQNEAQ. The CDR3 protein is CASSWGGAGGPQETQYF. The CDR3 coding sequence is TGTGCCAGCAGCTGGGGGGGAGCTGGCGGTCCGCAAGAGACCCAGTACTTC.

This rearrangement joins TRBV7-9 to TRBJ2-2; D is unclear. V was cut by 1 base and J by 5 bases, with 8 bases left in between. Germline CDR1 and CDR2: SEHNR and FQNEAQ (reference sequence). The CDR3 covers 14 residues. CDR3: CASSLGRVTGELFF. The CDR3 region has the DNA TGTGCCAGCAGCTTAGGCCGGGTTACCGGGGAGCTGTTTTTT.

The CDR3 is CASSTGQPYGYTF. CDR3 sequence (DNA): TGTGCCAGCAGCACCGGACAGCCCTATGGCTACACCTTC. The rearrangement joins TRBV28 to TRBJ1-2, with TRBD1 as a possible D gene (6 bases). This CDR3 region has 13 residues. The V gene's germline CDR1 is MDHEN and CDR2 SYDVKM. The V end was cut by 6 bases, the J end by 4 bases, with 12 bases between.